The 20 T cell receptor beta chains listed next were all sequenced from one sample in a study of identical twins (TCRdb year 2016). Library preparation used 5' RACE. The sample was run on an Illumina HiSeq 2000. TCRdb ran its own pipeline on the public reads, namely fastp trimming at Q25 and MiXCR clone calling, and kept in-frame beta chains. Entries that share a CDR3 protein sequence are merged under the most common genes and DNA. In this sample the table shows about 660,000 distinct CDR3 sequences, around 8.3% of which occur a single time. The top ten constitute around 0.98% of the sample. This same sample was also taken into another study, of yellow fever vaccine responses in identical twins.

Sequencing was performed on PBMCs. All receptors derive from a young woman in good health.

The genes are TRBV7-2 and TRBJ2-5, with D perhaps being TRBD1 or TRBD2 (6 bases each). Germline CDR1 SGHTA, CDR2 FQGNSA. The V end was cut by 4 bases, the J end by 4 bases, with 13 bases between. CDR3 size: 14 residues. CDR3 protein: CASSSPGGGETQYF. The CDR3 nucleotides read TGTGCCAGCAGCTCCCCCGGGGGCGGAGAGACCCAGTACTTC.

This clonotype has ten or more counts. V usage is TRBV6-1 and J usage is TRBJ1-2; D remains ambiguous. V lost 2 bases and J 2 bases, leaving 6 bases between the germline ends. Germline CDR1 reads MNHNS; CDR2 reads SASEGT. CDR3 length: 13 amino acids. DNA for the CDR3: TGTGCCAGCAGTGAAAAGTGGAACTATGGCTACACCTTC. Protein: CASSEKWNYGYTF.

The V gene is TRBV4-3, the J gene TRBJ2-2; 10 bases match TRBD1. This CDR3 has 18 amino acids. Germline assignment: CDR1 LGHNA and CDR2 YSLEER. Trimming at V came to 0 bases and at J to 7 bases, leaving 11 bases not matched to a gene. The CDR3 spells CASSQDISGQGEGGELFF. The CDR3 coding sequence is TGCGCCAGCAGCCAAGATATAAGCGGACAGGGGGAAGGCGGGGAGCTGTTTTTT.

Many counts were recorded for this clonotype. This chain links TRBV29-1 with TRBJ2-1, with 7 bases fitting TRBD1. The CDR3 loop spans 14 amino acids. With V trimmed by 0 bases and J by 2 bases, 1 base remained unmatched. Germline V CDR1 and CDR2: SQVTM, ANQGSEA. In DNA form, the CDR3 reads TGCAGCGTTGAAGAAGACAGGGCCTACAATGAGCAGTTCTTC. Translation: CSVEEDRAYNEQFF.

The chain joins TRBV27 to TRBJ2-7; a weak D match, TRBD1 (5 bases). The V end lost 6 bases, the J end lost 4 bases, and 16 bases lay between the germline ends. CDR1 and CDR2 from the germline V gene are MNHEY and SMNVEV (reference sequence). The CDR3 has 14 residues. The CDR3, as DNA: TGTGCCAGCAGACCCTGGGGCAGCGAATACGAGCAGTACTTC. It translates to CASRPWGSEYEQYF.

This clonotype was counted many times. The V and J genes are TRBV5-1 and TRBJ1-5, with TRBD1 matching 7 bases. The J segment lost 6 bases and the V segment lost 3 bases, leaving 3 bases of the junction unmatched. CDR3 length: 13 residues. Germline CDR1 SGHRS, CDR2 YFSETQ. CDR3 loop: CASSSQGGQPQHF. CDR3 coding DNA: TGCGCCAGCAGCTCCCAGGGGGGTCAGCCCCAGCATTTT.

This clonotype came up a few times. This chain joins TRBV6-5 and TRBJ2-7; 7 nucleotides line up with TRBD1. The CDR3 covers 17 residues. V was clipped by 0 bases and J by 0 bases; unmatched bases: 8. Germline-derived CDR1 and CDR2 are MNHEY and SVGAGI. Here the CDR3 DNA reads TGTGCCAGCAGTTACTCAGGGGACAGCTTAAACTCCTACGAGCAGTACTTC. Protein product: CASSYSGDSLNSYEQYF.

This clonotype occurred many times. J is TRBJ2-2 and V is TRBV28; D might be TRBD2 (5 bases). Germline assignment: CDR1 MDHEN and CDR2 SYDVKM. This CDR3 has 15 amino acids. The V and J ends lost 10 bases and 2 bases respectively, with 17 bases between them. CDR3 protein: CATMGGGLNTGELFF. CDR3 nucleotide sequence: TGTGCCACCATGGGCGGTGGACTCAACACCGGGGAGCTGTTTTTT.

This clonotype was recorded many times. This chain's CDR3 is CASSFDGKNSPLHF. The CDR3, as DNA: TGTGCCAGCAGCTTCGACGGGAAAAATTCACCCCTCCACTTT. The chain links TRBV12-3 or TRBV12-4 to TRBJ1-6; D not certain. The CDR3 loop spans 14 amino acids. The ends were cut back, 6 bases at V and 7 bases at J, with 13 bases in the middle.

This chain links TRBV7-2 with TRBJ2-7; 7 positions agree with TRBD1. Germline lookup yields CDR1 SGHTA and CDR2 FQGNSA. V gave up 5 bases and J gave up 7 bases; unmatched junction bases: 2. The CDR3 has 11 amino acids. CDR3 sequence reads: CASSVQGEQYF. The CDR3 nucleotides read TGTGCCAGCAGCGTACAGGGGGAGCAGTACTTC.

The CDR3 loop is CASSIILQEQYF. The CDR3 DNA follows: TGTGCCAGCAGCATAATACTACAGGAGCAGTACTTC. The rearrangement joins TRBV7-9 to TRBJ2-7; D not certain. In germline, CDR1 is SEHNR, CDR2 FQNEAQ (reference sequence). CDR3 length: 12 amino acids. V was clipped by 5 bases and J by 7 bases, with 12 bases between them.

The V and J genes are TRBV21-1 and TRBJ2-2; the D call TRBD2 from the table was never checked on the DNA. TRBV21-1 is shown as a pseudogene. The CDR3 has 18 residues. CDR3 nucleotide sequence: TGTGCCAGCTTAAGCCCCTCTCTCGAAGCGGAAGGTACCGGGGAGCTGTTTTTT. Its translation is CASLSPSLEAEGTGELFF.

This clonotype showed up many times. This chain connects TRBV29-1 to TRBJ2-5; no firm D call. This CDR3 comprises 12 residues. The germline gives CDR1 SQVTM, CDR2 ANQGSEA. V lost 5 bases, J lost 1 base, and 8 bases lay in between. CDR3 amino acids: CSVQSSQETQYF. The CDR3 DNA is TGCAGCGTTCAAAGCAGCCAAGAGACCCAGTACTTC.

CDR3 DNA sequence: TGTGCCAGCAGCTCCGAGGACAGGGCGGACAATGAGCAGTTCTTC. Its translation: CASSSEDRADNEQFF. The rearrangement uses TRBV7-8 and TRBJ2-1; 8 bases align to TRBD1. The CDR3 sequence is 15 residues long. V lost 4 bases and J lost 5; bases outside the gene matches: 7. Germline V gene lookup returns CDR1 SGHVS and CDR2 FQNEAQ.

This clonotype has a handful of counts. The V gene is TRBV11-1, the J gene TRBJ2-2; 7 bases line up with TRBD2. CDR1 and CDR2 from the germline V gene are SGHAT and FQDESV (reference sequence). The CDR3 spans 20 residues. Trimming at V came to 3 bases and at J to 2 bases, leaving 18 bases not matched to a gene. CDR3 DNA sequence: TGTGCCAGCAGCTTGGGCCTGCGGGGTTTGGAGCGGGGAAACACCGGGGAGCTGTTTTTT. It encodes CASSLGLRGLERGNTGELFF.

This sequence joins TRBV15 and TRBJ2-3; 9 positions agree with TRBD2. The germline V gene encodes CDR1 LNHNV and CDR2 YYDKDF (reference sequence). CDR3 length: 19 amino acids. With V trimmed by 2 bases and J by 1 base, 13 bases remained unmatched. The CDR3 DNA reads TGTGCCACCAGCAGATCTTACCTAGAGCGGGGGGCCGGCACAGATACGCAGTATTTT. It codes for CATSRSYLERGAGTDTQYF.

The sample holds many counts of this clonotype. The chain combines TRBV13 with TRBJ2-7; D possibly corresponds to TRBD1 (6 bases). The germline V gene has CDR1 PRHDT and CDR2 FYEKMQ (reference sequence). The ends were cut back, 4 bases at V and 3 bases at J, with 13 bases in the middle. The CDR3 sequence is 14 residues long. CDR3 loop: CASSSGTNHYEQYF. In DNA, the CDR3 is TGTGCCAGCAGCTCCGGGACAAATCACTACGAGCAGTACTTC.

This clonotype was seen only a few times. The chain has TRBV20-1 and TRBJ2-3; D not resolved. The length of the CDR3 is 14 residues. Trimming took 5 bases from V and 6 from J, leaving 18 bases between them. Germline V gives CDR1 DFQATT, CDR2 SNEGSKA (reference sequence). CDR3 amino acids: CSAPSAAGGDTQYF. The CDR3 nucleotides are TGCAGTGCTCCCTCTGCGGCCGGTGGGGATACGCAGTATTTT.

This clonotype showed up just a few times. The J gene is TRBJ2-7, the V gene TRBV7-9; a weak D match, TRBD1 (5 bases). Germline CDR1 SEHNR, CDR2 FQNEAQ (reference sequence). CDR3 length: 14 residues. V lost 1 base and J 6 bases, leaving 13 bases between the germline ends. The chain's CDR3 is CASSLGGLTSEQYF. DNA for the CDR3: TGTGCCAGCAGCTTAGGGGGCTTAACATCCGAGCAGTACTTC.

This clonotype was counted at least ten times. The chain links TRBV29-1 to TRBJ2-2; TRBD1 agrees at 8 bases. Germline values: CDR1 SQVTM, CDR2 ANQGSEA. Germline trimming cut 7 bases from V and 7 bases from J; bases unmatched to any gene: 8. The CDR3 length is 13 residues. CDR3 in amino acids: CSAYGQGHGELFF. CDR3 DNA: TGCAGCGCTTACGGACAGGGCCACGGGGAGCTGTTTTTT.